This T cell receptor beta chain is from a study of T cells in tuberculosis. The CDR3 has 14 amino acids. Trimming took off 4 bases at V and 6 bases at J, with 14 bases between the two ends. Looked up from germline, CDR1 is SGDLS and CDR2 is YYNGEE. Time point noted: new active TB diagnosis, blood taken before or within 7 days of starting treatment. Each donor contributed around 100,000 T cells on average, unsorted. Clones were sequenced by immunoSEQ multiplex PCR, and TCRdb holds only the in-frame ones, with some missing. In the table there are more than 35,000 clones, approximately 94% of which are singletons.

Sequencing used PBMCs, obtained at tuberculosis diagnosis. This chain links TRBV9 with TRBJ2-1; a weak D match, TRBD1 (5 bases). This receptor was obtained from an adult with tuberculosis. The CDR3 DNA is TGTGCCAGCAGCCCCCGGTTCCAGGGCAATGAGCAGTTCTTC. Translated, it gives CASSPRFQGNEQFF.